Listed here is a single T cell receptor (beta chain). The antigen is undetermined. Using immunoSEQ multiplex PCR, the repertoire was profiled, and TCRdb retains in-frame clones only, with some absent. The sample has roughly 100,000 clones; 85% to 95% are singletons. The sample comes from a study of graft-versus-host responses after intestinal transplantation. Study context: Every recipient had anti-thymocyte globulin induction and two to three years of tacrolimus plus steroids.

General study results and limits: Allografts from individuals with graft-donor T cell macrochimerism displayed high graft-versus-host to host-versus-graft clonal ratios. GvH clones were identified in recipient marrow, with some first appearing in ileum or blood. Levels of circulating GvH clones at their peak were associated with early post-transplant HvG declines.

The CDR3 sequence is 15 residues long. Deletions cut 0 bases from V and 4 bases from J, with 13 bases between. Germline V gene data show CDR1 as SGDLS and CDR2 as YYNGEE. This clonotype was obtained from a human donor who was the organ donor for an intestinal transplant. V usage is TRBV9 and J usage is TRBJ1-2; D may be TRBD1 (5 bases). The sample here was unstimulated CD8+ T cells sorted from spleen or lymph node cells, taken before transplant. The CDR3 here is CASSVATEPVYGYTF. In DNA form, the CDR3 reads TGTGCCAGCAGCGTAGCGACAGAACCTGTCTATGGCTACACCTTC.